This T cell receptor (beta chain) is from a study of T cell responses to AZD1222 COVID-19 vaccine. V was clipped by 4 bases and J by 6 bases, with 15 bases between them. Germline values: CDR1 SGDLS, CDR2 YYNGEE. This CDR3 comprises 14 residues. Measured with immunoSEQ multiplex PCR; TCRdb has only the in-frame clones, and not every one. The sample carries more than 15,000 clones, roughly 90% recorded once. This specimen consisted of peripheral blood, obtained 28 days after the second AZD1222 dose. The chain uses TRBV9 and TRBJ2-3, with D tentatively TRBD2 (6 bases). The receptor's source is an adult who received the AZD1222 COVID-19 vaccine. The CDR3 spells CASSPSIRGDTQYF. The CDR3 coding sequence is TGTGCCAGCAGCCCCTCGATACGGGGGGATACGCAGTATTTT.